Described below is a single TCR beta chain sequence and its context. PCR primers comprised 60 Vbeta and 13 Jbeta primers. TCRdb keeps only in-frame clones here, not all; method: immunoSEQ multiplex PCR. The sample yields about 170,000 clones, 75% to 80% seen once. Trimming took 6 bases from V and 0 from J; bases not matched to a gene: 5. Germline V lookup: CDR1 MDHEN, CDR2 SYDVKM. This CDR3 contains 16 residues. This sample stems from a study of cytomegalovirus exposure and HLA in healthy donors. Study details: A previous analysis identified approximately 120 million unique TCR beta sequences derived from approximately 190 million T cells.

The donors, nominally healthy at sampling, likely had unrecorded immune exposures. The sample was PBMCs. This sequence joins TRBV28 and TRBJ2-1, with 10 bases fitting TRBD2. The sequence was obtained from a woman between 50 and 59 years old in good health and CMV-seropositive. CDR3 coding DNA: TGTGCCAGCAGGTCCAGCGGGGGGGCCTCCTACAATGAGCAGTTCTTC. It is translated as CASRSSGGASYNEQFF.